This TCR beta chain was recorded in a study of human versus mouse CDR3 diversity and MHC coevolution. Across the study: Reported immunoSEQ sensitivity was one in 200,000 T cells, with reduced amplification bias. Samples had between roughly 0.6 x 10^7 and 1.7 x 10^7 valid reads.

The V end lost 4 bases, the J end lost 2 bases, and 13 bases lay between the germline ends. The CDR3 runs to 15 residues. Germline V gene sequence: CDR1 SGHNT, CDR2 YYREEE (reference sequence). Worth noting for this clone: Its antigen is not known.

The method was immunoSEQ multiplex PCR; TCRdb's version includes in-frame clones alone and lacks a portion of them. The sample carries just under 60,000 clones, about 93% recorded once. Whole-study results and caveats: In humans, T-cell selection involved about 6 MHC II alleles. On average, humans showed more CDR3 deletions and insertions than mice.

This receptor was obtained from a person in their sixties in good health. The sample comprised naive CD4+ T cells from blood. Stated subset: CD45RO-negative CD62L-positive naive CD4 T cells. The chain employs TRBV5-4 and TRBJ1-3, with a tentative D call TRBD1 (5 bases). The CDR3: CASSLAGGAGNTIYF. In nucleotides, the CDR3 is TGTGCCAGCAGCCTGGCGGGGGGGGCTGGAAACACCATATATTTT.